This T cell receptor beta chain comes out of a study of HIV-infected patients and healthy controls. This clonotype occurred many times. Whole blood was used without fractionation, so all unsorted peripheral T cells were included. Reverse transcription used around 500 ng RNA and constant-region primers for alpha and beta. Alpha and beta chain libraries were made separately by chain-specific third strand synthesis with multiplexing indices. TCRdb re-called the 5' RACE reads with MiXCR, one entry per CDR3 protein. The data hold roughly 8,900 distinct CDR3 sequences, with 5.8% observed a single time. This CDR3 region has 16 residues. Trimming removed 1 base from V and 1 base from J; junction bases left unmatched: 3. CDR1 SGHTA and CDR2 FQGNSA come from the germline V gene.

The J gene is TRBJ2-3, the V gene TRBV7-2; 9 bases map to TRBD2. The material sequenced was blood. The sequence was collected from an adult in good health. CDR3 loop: CASSLVGGGGTDTQYF. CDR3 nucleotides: TGTGCCAGCAGCTTAGTCGGCGGGGGGGGCACAGATACGCAGTATTTT.